This T cell receptor (beta chain) was observed in a study of beta chain features in type 1 diabetes. Looked up from germline, CDR1 is SGHTA and CDR2 is FQGTGA. There are 16 residues in the CDR3. V shed 3 bases and J shed 4 bases, with 19 bases lying between them. Sequencing targeted expressed TCRB transcripts, as all isolated RNA had been reverse transcribed. Naive, central memory and regulatory T cell samples came to a mean of roughly 4 million reads. Some clones are missing from TCRdb's copy, which holds only in-frame ones; the method was immunoSEQ multiplex PCR. In the table there are around 450,000 clones, over 10% of which are singletons.

The gene calls are TRBV7-3 and TRBJ2-7, with D uncertain. This receptor was identified in a woman under 30 in good health. The sequencing input was naive CD4+ T cells from blood. The CDR3 spells CASSFAEVALRYEQYF. The DNA for the CDR3 is TGTGCCAGCAGCTTCGCAGAAGTCGCCCTCCGGTACGAGCAGTACTTC.